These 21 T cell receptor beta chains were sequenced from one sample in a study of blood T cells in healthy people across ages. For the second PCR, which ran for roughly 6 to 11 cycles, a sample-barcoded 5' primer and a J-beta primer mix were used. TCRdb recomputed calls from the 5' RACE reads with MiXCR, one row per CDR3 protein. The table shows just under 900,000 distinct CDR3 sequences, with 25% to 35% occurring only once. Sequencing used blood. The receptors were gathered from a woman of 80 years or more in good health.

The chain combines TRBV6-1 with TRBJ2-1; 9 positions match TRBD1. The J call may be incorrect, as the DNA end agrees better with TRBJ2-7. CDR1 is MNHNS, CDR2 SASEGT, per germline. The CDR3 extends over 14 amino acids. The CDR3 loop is CASSQGQGFREQYF. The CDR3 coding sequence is TGTGCCAGCAGTCAAGGACAGGGGTTTCGCGAGCAGTACTTC.

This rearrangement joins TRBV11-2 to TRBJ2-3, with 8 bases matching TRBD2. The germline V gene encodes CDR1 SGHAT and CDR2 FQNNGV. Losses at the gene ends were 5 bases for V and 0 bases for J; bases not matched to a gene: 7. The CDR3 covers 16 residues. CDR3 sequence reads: CASSPATSESTDTQYF. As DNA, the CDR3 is TGTGCCAGCAGCCCAGCGACTAGCGAGAGCACAGATACGCAGTATTTT. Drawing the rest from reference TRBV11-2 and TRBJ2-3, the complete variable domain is EAGVAQSPRYKIIEKRQSVAFWCNPISGHATLYWYQQILGQGPKLLIQFQNNGVVDDSQLPKDRFSAERLKGVDSTLKIQPAKLEDSAVYLCASSPATSESTDTQYFGPGTRLTVL.

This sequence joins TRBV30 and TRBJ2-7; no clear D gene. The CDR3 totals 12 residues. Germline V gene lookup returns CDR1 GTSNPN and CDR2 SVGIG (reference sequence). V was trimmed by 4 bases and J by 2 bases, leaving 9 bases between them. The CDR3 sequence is CAWISGPYEQYF. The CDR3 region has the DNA TGTGCCTGGATTTCCGGCCCCTACGAGCAGTACTTC.

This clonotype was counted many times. CDR3 in amino acids: CASSLDGVTSGTQYF. The CDR3 DNA follows: TGCGCCAGCAGCTTGGATGGGGTTACCTCGGGTACGCAGTATTTT. J is TRBJ2-3 and V is TRBV5-1, with D unclear. The V gene's germline CDR1 is SGHRS and CDR2 YFSETQ. Trimming pared 0 bases from V and 8 bases from J, leaving 16 bases between. This CDR3 is 15 amino acids long.

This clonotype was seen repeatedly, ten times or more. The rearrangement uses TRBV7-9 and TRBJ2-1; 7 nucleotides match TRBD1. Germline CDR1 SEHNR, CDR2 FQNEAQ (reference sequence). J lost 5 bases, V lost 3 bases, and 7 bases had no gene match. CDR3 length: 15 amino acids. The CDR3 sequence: CASSFYDRADNEQFF. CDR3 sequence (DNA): TGTGCCAGCAGCTTTTACGACAGGGCTGACAATGAGCAGTTCTTC.

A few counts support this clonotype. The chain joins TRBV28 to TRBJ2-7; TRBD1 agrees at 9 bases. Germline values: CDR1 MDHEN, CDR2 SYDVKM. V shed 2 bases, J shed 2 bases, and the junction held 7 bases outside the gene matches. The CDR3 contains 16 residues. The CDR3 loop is CASSLRRTGVAYEQYF. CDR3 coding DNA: TGTGCCAGCAGTTTACGGCGGACAGGGGTCGCCTACGAGCAGTACTTC.

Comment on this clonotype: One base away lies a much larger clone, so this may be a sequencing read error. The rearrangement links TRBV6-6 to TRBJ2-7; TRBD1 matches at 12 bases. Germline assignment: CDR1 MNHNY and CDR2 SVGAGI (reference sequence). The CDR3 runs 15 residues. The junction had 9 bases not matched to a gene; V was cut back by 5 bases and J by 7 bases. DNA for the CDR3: TGTGCCAGCAGTACCGGGACAGGGGGCTACAATGAGCAGTACTTC. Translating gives CASSTGTGGYNEQYF.

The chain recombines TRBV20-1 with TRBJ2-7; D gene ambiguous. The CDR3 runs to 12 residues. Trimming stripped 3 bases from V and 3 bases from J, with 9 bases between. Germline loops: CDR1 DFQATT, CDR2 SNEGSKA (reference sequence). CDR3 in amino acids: CSARGQHYEQYF. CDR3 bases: TGCAGTGCTAGGGGCCAACACTACGAGCAGTACTTC.

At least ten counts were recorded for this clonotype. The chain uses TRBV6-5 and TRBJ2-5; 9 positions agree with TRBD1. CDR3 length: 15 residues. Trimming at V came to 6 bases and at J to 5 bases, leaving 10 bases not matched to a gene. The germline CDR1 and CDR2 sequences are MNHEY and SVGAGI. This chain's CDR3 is CASRRQGVLGETQYF. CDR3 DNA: TGTGCCAGCAGACGACAGGGGGTCCTGGGGGAGACCCAGTACTTC.

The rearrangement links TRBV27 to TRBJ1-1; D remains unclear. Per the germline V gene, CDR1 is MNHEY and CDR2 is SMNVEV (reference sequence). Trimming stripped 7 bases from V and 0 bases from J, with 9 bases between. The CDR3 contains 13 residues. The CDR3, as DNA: TGTGCCAGCAAATTCTGGGTGAACACTGAAGCTTTCTTT. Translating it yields CASKFWVNTEAFF.

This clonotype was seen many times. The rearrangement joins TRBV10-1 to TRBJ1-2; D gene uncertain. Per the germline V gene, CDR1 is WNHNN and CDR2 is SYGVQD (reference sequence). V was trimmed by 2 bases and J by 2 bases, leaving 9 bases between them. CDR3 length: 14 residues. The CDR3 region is CASSEGPWNYGYTF. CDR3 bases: TGCGCCAGCAGTGAGGGCCCGTGGAACTATGGCTACACCTTC.

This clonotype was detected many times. CDR3 region: CASSLRTGRTEAFF. As DNA, the CDR3 is TGTGCCAGCAGTTTGCGGACAGGGCGTACTGAAGCTTTCTTT. V usage is TRBV12-3 or TRBV12-4 and J usage is TRBJ1-1; 8 nucleotides line up with TRBD1. This CDR3 has 14 amino acids. The V gene end was trimmed by 3 bases and the J gene end by 5 bases; junction bases not matched to a gene: 5.

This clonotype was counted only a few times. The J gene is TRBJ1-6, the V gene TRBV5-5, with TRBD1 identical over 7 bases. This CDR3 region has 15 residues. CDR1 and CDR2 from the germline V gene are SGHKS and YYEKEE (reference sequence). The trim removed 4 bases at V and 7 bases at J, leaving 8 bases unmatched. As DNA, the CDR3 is TGTGCCAGCAGCCCCCCGGGACAGAGAAATTCACCCCTCCACTTT. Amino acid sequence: CASSPPGQRNSPLHF.

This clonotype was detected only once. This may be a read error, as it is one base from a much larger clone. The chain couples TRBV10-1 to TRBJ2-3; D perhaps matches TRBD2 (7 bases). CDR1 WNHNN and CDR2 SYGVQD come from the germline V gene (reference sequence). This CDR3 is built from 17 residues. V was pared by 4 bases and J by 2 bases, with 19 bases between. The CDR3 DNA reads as TGCGCCAGCAGTGGGTCCCGGACGGGGGGCTACACAGATACGCAGTATTTT. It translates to CASSGSRTGGYTDTQYF.

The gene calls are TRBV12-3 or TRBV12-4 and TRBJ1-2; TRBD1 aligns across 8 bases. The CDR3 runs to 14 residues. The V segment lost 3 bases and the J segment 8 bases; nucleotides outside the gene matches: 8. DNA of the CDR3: TGTGCCAGCAGTTTGTCCAGGGGGCTTAAGGGCTACACCTTC. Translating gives CASSLSRGLKGYTF.

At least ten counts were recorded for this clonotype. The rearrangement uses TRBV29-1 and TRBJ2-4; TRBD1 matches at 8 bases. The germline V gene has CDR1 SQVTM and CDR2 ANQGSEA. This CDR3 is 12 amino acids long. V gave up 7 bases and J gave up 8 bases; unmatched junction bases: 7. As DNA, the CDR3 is TGCAGCGCAGGACAGGGAGGAGACATTCAGTACTTC. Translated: CSAGQGGDIQYF.

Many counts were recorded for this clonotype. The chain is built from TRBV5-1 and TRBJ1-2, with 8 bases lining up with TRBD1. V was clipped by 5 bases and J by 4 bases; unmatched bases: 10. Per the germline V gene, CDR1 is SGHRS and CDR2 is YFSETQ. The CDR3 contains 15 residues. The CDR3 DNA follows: TGCGCCAGCAGACCAGGACAGGGTGGTGGCTATGGCTACACCTTC. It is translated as CASRPGQGGGYGYTF.

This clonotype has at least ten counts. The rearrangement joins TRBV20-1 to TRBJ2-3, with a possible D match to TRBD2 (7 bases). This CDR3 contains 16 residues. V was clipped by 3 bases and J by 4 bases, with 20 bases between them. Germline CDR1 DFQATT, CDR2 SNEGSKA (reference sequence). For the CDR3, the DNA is TGCAGTGCTAGTTTGATGAGGGGGGGCCCGTCAGATACGCAGTATTTT. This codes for CSASLMRGGPSDTQYF.

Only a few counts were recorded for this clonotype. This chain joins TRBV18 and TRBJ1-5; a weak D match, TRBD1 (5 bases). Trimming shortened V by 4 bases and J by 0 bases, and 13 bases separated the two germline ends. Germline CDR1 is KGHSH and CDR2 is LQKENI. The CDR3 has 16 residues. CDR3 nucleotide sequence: TGTGCCAGCTCACTAAGGGACTACAATAGCAATCAGCCCCAGCATTTT. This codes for CASSLRDYNSNQPQHF.

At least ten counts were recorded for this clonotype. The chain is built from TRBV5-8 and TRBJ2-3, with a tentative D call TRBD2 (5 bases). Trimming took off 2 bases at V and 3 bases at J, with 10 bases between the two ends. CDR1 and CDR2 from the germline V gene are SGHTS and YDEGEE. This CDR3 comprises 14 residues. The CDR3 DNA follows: TGTGCCAGCAGCTTCTCGGGGTTGACAGATACGCAGTATTTT. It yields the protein CASSFSGLTDTQYF.

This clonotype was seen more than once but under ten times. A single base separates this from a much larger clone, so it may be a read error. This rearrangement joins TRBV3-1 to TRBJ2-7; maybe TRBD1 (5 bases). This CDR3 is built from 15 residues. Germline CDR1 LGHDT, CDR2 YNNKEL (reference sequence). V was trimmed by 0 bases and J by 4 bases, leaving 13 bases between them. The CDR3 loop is CASSQEEQECYEQYF. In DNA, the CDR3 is TGTGCCAGCAGCCAAGAGGAACAGGAGTGTTACGAGCAGTACTTC.